This T cell receptor (beta chain) was sequenced during a study of PD-L1 blockade in urothelial cancer. Study at large: Patients initiated atezolizumab around 2014 at 1,200 mg intravenously every 3 weeks.

Germline values: CDR1 SQVTM, CDR2 ANQGSEA. Deletions cut 3 bases from V and 7 bases from J, with 10 bases between. This CDR3 has 11 residues. Time point denoted: pretreatment peripheral blood. Whole-study findings and limits: Better progression-free and overall survival followed lower pretreatment blood clonality.

Repertoires were generated with immunoSEQ multiplex PCR, while TCRdb's copy carries only in-frame clones and drops some. The table records about 93,000 clones, around 90% of them present only once. Comments on this clone: Antigen unknown.

The sequence derives from a man aged 60-69 years with urothelial cancer. V usage is TRBV29-1 and J usage is TRBJ2-7; D might be TRBD2 (7 bases). The material was PBMCs, obtained around atezolizumab (anti-PD-L1) treatment. In nucleotides, the CDR3 is TGCAGCGTTGAGGGGGGGCGAGAGCAGTACTTC. Translation: CSVEGGREQYF.